The rows below give T cell receptor beta chains drawn from one sample of a study of liver allograft versus peripheral blood T cells. TCRdb called the reads again in MiXCR, with one record for every CDR3 protein. The sample includes about 5,300 distinct CDR3 sequences, over 15% seen only once; the top ten take 10%. The receptor set was obtained from a human patient who had a liver transplant. Some T cells may have come from the graft donor. CDR3s include the opening cysteine and the closing phenylalanine or tryptophan. The order of the fields is V gene, D gene, clone size, CDR3 length, J gene, CDR3 DNA, CDR3 protein. The D gene is left open where the match is weak. Clone size is stated in some rows and not others, as once, few, many or a class when expanded.

>TRBV19|.|few|13|TRBJ1-1
TGTGCCAGTAGTATAGCCCATGCTGCCAGGGCTTTCTTT
CASSIAHAARAFF
>TRBV15|.|few|13|TRBJ1-1
TGTGCCACCAGCAGGACAGGGAACACTGAAGCTTTCTTT
CATSRTGNTEAFF
>TRBV20-1|TRBD1|.|13|TRBJ1-2
TGCAGTGCTATACAGGGGTCCCTGGGTGGCTACACCTTC
CSAIQGSLGGYTF
>TRBV11-2|TRBD1|.|13|TRBJ1-2
TGTGCCAGCAGCGGACAGGGAGAGCGAGGCTACACCTTC
CASSGQGERGYTF
>TRBV12-3/TRBV12-4|TRBD1|medium-sized|16|TRBJ1-5
TGTGCCAGCAGTAGACAGGGAGTGGTTCCCAATCAGCCCCAGCATTTT
CASSRQGVVPNQPQHF
>TRBV5-4|.|few|13|TRBJ2-1
TGTGCCAGCAGCCGGGGGACAGCGGATGAGCAGTTCTTC
CASSRGTADEQFF
>TRBV20-1|.|many|16|TRBJ2-3
TGCAGTGCTAGTCCTGGACTTTTATCTAGCACAGATACGCAGTATTTT
CSASPGLLSSTDTQYF
>TRBV18|TRBD1|medium-sized|15|TRBJ1-2
TGTGCCAGCTCACCTGCGGGACAGGGGGGCGAGGGCTACACCTTC
CASSPAGQGGEGYTF
>TRBV9|TRBD2|.|14|TRBJ2-7
TGTGCCAGCAGCACGGGACTAGCGAGCTACGAGCAGTACTTC
CASSTGLASYEQYF
>TRBV5-4|.|medium-sized|14|TRBJ2-2
TGTGCCAGCACCTCGCAATCTAACACCGGGGAGCTGTTTTTT
CASTSQSNTGELFF
>TRBV28|TRBD2|.|15|TRBJ2-5
TGTGCCAGCAGTTTAGGCGGGGGGGTTCGGGAGACCCAGTACTTC
CASSLGGGVRETQYF
>TRBV20-1|.|medium-sized|14|TRBJ2-1
TGCAGTGCTGGGGCCGGCGGACCCTACAATGAGCAGTTCTTC
CSAGAGGPYNEQFF
>TRBV30|.|medium-sized|13|TRBJ1-6
TGTGCCTCGAAGGGCCAGCTTAATTCACCCCTCCACTTT
CASKGQLNSPLHF
>TRBV28|.|many|12|TRBJ2-7
TGTGCCAGCAGTTTGGGGTGGTACGAGCAGTACTTC
CASSLGWYEQYF
>TRBV20-1|TRBD1|medium-sized|15|TRBJ1-4
TGCAGTGCTAGAGAGAGGACAGGCGGCGCTGAAAAACTGTTTTTT
CSARERTGGAEKLFF
>TRBV7-2|.|.|16|TRBJ1-1
TGTGCCAGCAGCTTATCGCGGAGTCGGGTGAACACTGAAGCTTTCTTT
CASSLSRSRVNTEAFF
>TRBV6-5|.|many|13|TRBJ1-5
TGTGCCAGCAGTTACTCAAAAGGACAGCCCCAGCATTTT
CASSYSKGQPQHF
>TRBV20-1|.|.|15|TRBJ2-3
TGCAGTGCTAGAGATTGGCTAGCAGGCACAGATACGCAGTATTTT
CSARDWLAGTDTQYF
>TRBV7-2|.|.|14|TRBJ2-7
TGTGCCAGCAGCATAGGCTTGGCTAGTACCGAGCAGTACTTC
CASSIGLASTEQYF
>TRBV27|.|large|13|TRBJ2-6
TGTGCCAGCAGGCGCTCTGGGGCCAACGTCCTGACTTTC
CASRRSGANVLTF
>TRBV5-6|.|.|14|TRBJ1-1
TGTGCCAGCAGCTTGCCCGAGATGAACACTGAAGCTTTCTTT
CASSLPEMNTEAFF